The entry below gives a single T cell receptor beta chain sequence along with its context. The antigen remains unidentified. This specimen comes from a study of T cell repertoires in cytomegalovirus infection. Overall study context: HLA-B-restricted CMV epitopes that are well studied, plus recently identified HLA-C-restricted ones, were used by the study. An indication of both CMV infection and matching HLA type came from public TCR beta signatures. Study-wide points: Dominating the ex vivo response were HLA-C-restricted CMV-specific TCR beta clonotypes.

From the reads, TCRdb called clonotypes with MiXCR, one entry per CDR3 protein. This table holds hundreds of thousands of distinct CDR3 sequences, over 25% found once. CDR3 length: 16 residues. Per germline, CDR1 SEHNR and CDR2 FQNEAQ (reference sequence). V dropped 3 bases and J dropped 3 bases, with 18 bases sitting between them. The specimen comprised cultured CD8+ T cells from PBMCs, sampled from culture after CMV antigen stimulation. The receptor was isolated from a human donor in good health (CMV status not recorded). Some clones in this sample may be carry-over from other donors' samples. The chain couples TRBV7-9 to TRBJ2-7; the D gene is possibly TRBD1 (6 bases). CDR3 sequence: CASSFRGRGVDYEQYF. As DNA, the CDR3 is TGTGCCAGCAGCTTTAGGGGGAGAGGTGTCGACTACGAGCAGTACTTC. The full variable domain, in which reference TRBV7-9 and TRBJ2-7 provide the parts outside the CDR3, is DTGVSQNPRHKITKRGQNVTFRCDPISEHNRLYWYRQTLGQGPEFLTYFQNEAQLEKSRLLSDRFSAERPKGSFSTLEIQRTEQGDSAMYLCASSFRGRGVDYEQYFGPGTRLTVT.